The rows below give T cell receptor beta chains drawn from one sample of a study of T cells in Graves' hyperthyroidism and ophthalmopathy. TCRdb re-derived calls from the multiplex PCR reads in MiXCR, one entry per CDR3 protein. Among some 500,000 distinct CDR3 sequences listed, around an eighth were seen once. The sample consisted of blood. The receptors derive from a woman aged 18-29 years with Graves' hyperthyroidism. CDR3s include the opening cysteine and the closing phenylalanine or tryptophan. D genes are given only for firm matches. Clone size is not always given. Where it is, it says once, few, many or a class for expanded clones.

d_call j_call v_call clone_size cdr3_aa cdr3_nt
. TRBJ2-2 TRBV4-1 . CASSQEGAPNTGELFF TGCGCCAGCAGCCAAGAAGGAGCGCCGAACACCGGGGAGCTGTTTTTT
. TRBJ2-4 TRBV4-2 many CASSQGLAKNIQYF TGTGCCAGCAGCCAAGGGCTAGCCAAAAACATTCAGTACTTC
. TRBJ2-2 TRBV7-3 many CASSTYRAGELFF TGTGCCAGCAGCACCTACAGGGCCGGGGAGCTGTTTTTT
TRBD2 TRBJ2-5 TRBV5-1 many CASSKHPSGRGEETQYF TGCGCCAGCAGCAAACACCCTAGCGGGAGGGGCGAAGAGACCCAGTACTTC
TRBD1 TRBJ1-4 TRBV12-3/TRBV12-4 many CASRAQGTVGEKLFF TGTGCCAGCAGGGCCCAGGGGACAGTCGGTGAAAAACTGTTTTTT
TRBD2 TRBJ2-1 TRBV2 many CANKAGSSYNEQFF TGTGCCAACAAAGCGGGAAGCTCCTACAATGAGCAGTTCTTC
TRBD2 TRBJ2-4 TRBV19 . CASSRGLGQYF TGTGCCAGTAGTAGGGGACTAGGTCAGTACTTC
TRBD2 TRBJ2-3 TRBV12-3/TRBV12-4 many CASRRLAGRTDTQYF TGTGCCAGCAGACGACTAGCGGGCCGCACAGATACGCAGTATTTT
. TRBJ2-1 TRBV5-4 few CASSFPGTLGYNEQFF TGTGCCAGCAGCTTCCCCGGGACGTTGGGATACAATGAGCAGTTCTTC
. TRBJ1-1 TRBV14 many CASSRGSLNTEAFF TGTGCCAGCAGCCGGGGCAGCCTGAACACTGAAGCTTTCTTT
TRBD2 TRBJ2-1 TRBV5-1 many CASSLAAGGRYNEQFF TGCGCCAGCAGCTTGGCGGCGGGAGGACGGTACAATGAGCAGTTCTTC
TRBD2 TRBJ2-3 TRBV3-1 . CASSQGGGRTDTQYF TGTGCCAGCAGCCAAGGCGGGGGTAGGACAGATACGCAGTATTTT
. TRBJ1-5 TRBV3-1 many CASSQASAGQPQHF TGTGCCAGCAGCCAAGCTTCAGCGGGGCAGCCCCAGCATTTT
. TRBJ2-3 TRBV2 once CASSGDRSPADTQYF TGTGCCAGCAGTGGGGATCGGTCCCCCGCAGATACGCAGTATTTT
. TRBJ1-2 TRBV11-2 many CASSFPGGYGYTF TGTGCCAGCAGCTTCCCGGGGGGCTATGGCTACACCTTC
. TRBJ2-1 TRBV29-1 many CSASLANLGDEQFF TGCAGCGCCTCCCTAGCGAATCTCGGGGATGAGCAGTTCTTC
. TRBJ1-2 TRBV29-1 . CSVDLRGSYGYTF TGCAGCGTTGATCTCAGGGGTAGCTATGGCTACACCTTC
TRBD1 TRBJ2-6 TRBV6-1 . CASSFVGTGAMTGANVLTF TGTGCCAGCAGTTTCGTCGGGACAGGGGCTATGACTGGGGCCAACGTCCTGACTTTC
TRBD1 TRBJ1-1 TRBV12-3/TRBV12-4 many CASSPNSGGNTEAFF TGTGCCAGCAGCCCGAATTCAGGGGGGAACACTGAAGCTTTCTTT
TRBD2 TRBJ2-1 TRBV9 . CASSVGDSGDFNEQFF TGTGCCAGCAGCGTAGGCGATAGCGGGGATTTTAATGAGCAGTTCTTC
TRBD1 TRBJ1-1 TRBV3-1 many CASTQGGAEAFF TGTGCCAGCACACAGGGGGGAGCTGAAGCTTTCTTT
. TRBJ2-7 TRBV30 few CAWGPAGELSYEQYF TGTGCCTGGGGCCCCGCCGGGGAACTCTCCTACGAGCAGTACTTC
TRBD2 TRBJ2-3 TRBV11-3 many CASSITSGGGHTQYF TGTGCCAGCAGCATAACTAGCGGAGGAGGACATACGCAGTATTTT
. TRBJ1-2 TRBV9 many CASSDQTDLIYGYTF TGTGCCAGCAGCGATCAGACAGACCTGATTTATGGCTACACCTTC
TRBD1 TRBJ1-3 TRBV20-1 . CSARAGQASGNTIYF TGCAGTGCTAGGGCAGGACAGGCCTCTGGAAACACCATATATTTT
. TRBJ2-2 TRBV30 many CAWSRTGTGELFF TGTGCCTGGAGTAGGACGGGGACCGGGGAGCTGTTTTTT
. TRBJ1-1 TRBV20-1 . CSAEGGSEAFF TGCAGTGCTGAGGGAGGGTCAGAAGCTTTCTTT
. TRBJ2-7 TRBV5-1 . CASSTSGRISTYEQYF TGCGCCAGCAGCACCTCTGGACGTATCTCAACCTACGAGCAGTACTTC
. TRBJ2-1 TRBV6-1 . CASSSPGGRSYNEQFF TGTGCCAGCAGTAGCCCCGGGGGTCGTTCCTACAATGAGCAGTTCTTC
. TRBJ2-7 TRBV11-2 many CASSLPQIGPSYEQYF TGTGCCAGCAGCTTGCCCCAGATTGGTCCCTCCTACGAGCAGTACTTC
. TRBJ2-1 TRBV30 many CAWMDRSSYNEQFF TGTGCCTGGATGGATAGGAGCTCCTACAATGAGCAGTTCTTC
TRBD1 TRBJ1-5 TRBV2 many CASSVTGGNQPQHF TGTGCCAGCAGTGTCACAGGGGGCAATCAGCCCCAGCATTTT
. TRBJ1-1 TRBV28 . CASSLYQGPNTEAFF TGTGCCAGCAGTTTATACCAGGGGCCTAACACTGAAGCTTTCTTT
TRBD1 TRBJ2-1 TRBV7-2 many CASSKRQGGVDEQFF TGTGCCAGCAGCAAACGACAGGGGGGTGTCGATGAGCAGTTCTTC
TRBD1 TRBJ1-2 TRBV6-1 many CASKPGQGSYGYTF TGTGCCAGCAAACCGGGACAGGGAAGTTATGGCTACACCTTC
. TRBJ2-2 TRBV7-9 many CASCPGGGVRNTGELFF TGTGCCAGCTGCCCCGGGGGCGGAGTCCGGAACACCGGGGAGCTGTTTTTT
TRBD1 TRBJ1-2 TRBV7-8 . CASGADRGYGYTF TGTGCCAGCGGAGCAGACAGGGGGTATGGCTACACCTTC
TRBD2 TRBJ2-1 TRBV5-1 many CASSFTSGIEQFF TGCGCCAGCAGCTTCACTAGCGGGATTGAGCAGTTCTTC
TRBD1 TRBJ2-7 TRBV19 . CASSPTTGEYEQYF TGTGCCAGTAGTCCTACGACAGGGGAATACGAGCAGTACTTC
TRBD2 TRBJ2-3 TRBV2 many CASRWAGGEDTQYF TGTGCCAGCAGGTGGGCGGGAGGCGAAGATACGCAGTATTTT
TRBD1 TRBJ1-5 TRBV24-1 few CATSGGQGASGNQPQHF TGTGCCACCAGTGGTGGACAGGGGGCTTCGGGCAATCAGCCCCAGCATTTT
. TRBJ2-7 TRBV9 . CASSVAPGFYEQYF TGTGCCAGCAGCGTAGCCCCGGGGTTCTACGAGCAGTACTTC
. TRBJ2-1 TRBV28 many CASSLRPVNEQFF TGTGCCAGCAGTTTACGGCCAGTCAATGAGCAGTTCTTC
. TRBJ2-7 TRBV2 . CASSDSLASNYEQYF TGTGCCAGCAGTGACTCCCTAGCGTCTAACTACGAGCAGTACTTC
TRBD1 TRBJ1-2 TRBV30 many CAWGTGGNYGYTF TGTGCCTGGGGCACAGGGGGTAACTATGGCTACACCTTC
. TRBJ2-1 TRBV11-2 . CASSRNQGNSYNEQFF TGTGCCAGCAGCAGAAACCAGGGGAACTCCTACAATGAGCAGTTCTTC
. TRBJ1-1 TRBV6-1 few CASRSDWSEAFF TGTGCCAGCCGCTCGGATTGGTCTGAAGCTTTCTTT
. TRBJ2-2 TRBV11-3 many CASRSSGMNTGELFF TGTGCCAGCAGATCGAGCGGAATGAACACCGGGGAGCTGTTTTTT
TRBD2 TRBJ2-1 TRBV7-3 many CASSSSGNHNEQFF TGTGCCAGCAGCTCTAGCGGGAACCACAATGAGCAGTTCTTC
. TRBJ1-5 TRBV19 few CASSIRGDGYSNQPQHF TGTGCCAGTAGTATACGAGGGGACGGATATAGCAATCAGCCCCAGCATTTT
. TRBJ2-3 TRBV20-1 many CSASIGARGGDTQYF TGCAGTGCTAGTATCGGGGCTAGAGGTGGGGATACGCAGTATTTT
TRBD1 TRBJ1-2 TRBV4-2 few CASSQPGQGWDGYTF TGTGCCAGCAGCCAGCCGGGACAGGGGTGGGATGGCTACACCTTC
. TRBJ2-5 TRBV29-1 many CSVGRHRQETQYF TGCAGCGTTGGGAGGCACCGTCAAGAGACCCAGTACTTC